The 7 T cell receptor beta chains below were found in one sample sequenced in a study of cytomegalovirus exposure and HLA in healthy donors (TCRdb year 2017). Library preparation employed the immunoSEQ multiplex PCR assay. The multiplex PCR relied on a mix of 60 forward primers for TCR Vbeta segments and 13 reverse primers for TCR Jbeta segments. Drawn from immuneACCESS, this table holds only the in-frame rearrangements with V and J called that TCRdb kept. Clones are partly lost; checked studies trace under half to an unresolved V gene and leave the rest unexplained. Counted in this sample were about 72,000 clones; roughly 82% of them appeared once. Together, the top ten hold 1.5% to 2% of the sample. Sequences were obtained from PBMCs. The receptors shown here come from a young man in good health and CMV-seronegative.

The V gene is TRBV28, the J gene TRBJ1-2, with D tentatively TRBD1 (6 bases). V was pared by 2 bases and J by 2 bases, with 12 bases between. The CDR3 covers 15 residues. Germline-derived CDR1 and CDR2 are MDHEN and SYDVKM. CDR3 residues: CASSLGGAQNYGYTF. In nucleotides, the CDR3 is TGTGCCAGCAGTTTAGGGGGGGCGCAAAACTATGGCTACACCTTC.

J is TRBJ1-4 and V is TRBV28; TRBD1 matches at 7 bases. The V segment lost 7 bases and the J segment 5 bases; nucleotides outside the gene matches: 13. Germline CDR1 reads MDHEN; CDR2 reads SYDVKM. The CDR3 loop spans 16 amino acids. The DNA of the CDR3 is TGTGCCAGCATCCGCGCCGGACAGGTATACAATGAAAAACTGTTTTTT. Amino acids: CASIRAGQVYNEKLFF.

The gene calls are TRBV28 and TRBJ1-5, with a tentative D call TRBD1 (6 bases). The germline V gene encodes CDR1 MDHEN and CDR2 SYDVKM. This CDR3 has 14 residues. With 8 bases removed from V and 3 bases from J, the gap between germline ends came to 14 bases. CDR3 bases: TGTGCCAGCGTGCGTGGGACAACCAATCAGCCCCAGCATTTT. Translating it yields CASVRGTTNQPQHF.

The chain links TRBV6-6 to TRBJ2-7; maybe TRBD2 (5 bases). Germline V gene lookup returns CDR1 MNHNY and CDR2 SVGAGI (reference sequence). The V end lost 7 bases, the J end lost 5 bases, and 15 bases lay between the germline ends. The CDR3 loop spans 13 amino acids. The CDR3 spells CASTLRLRDEQYF. The CDR3 DNA reads as TGTGCCAGCACGTTGCGGTTGAGGGACGAGCAGTACTTC.

This clone occurred a few times. The chain has TRBV10-3 and TRBJ1-2; D gene ambiguous. The V gene lost 6 bases and the J gene lost 5 bases, with 10 bases spanning the gap. This CDR3 is 12 amino acids long. CDR1 and CDR2 from the germline V gene are ENHRY and SYGVKD. CDR3 region: CAISPSGYGYTF. DNA for the CDR3: TGTGCCATCAGCCCCTCGGGGTATGGCTACACCTTC.

The CDR3 DNA follows: TGTGCCAGCAGCCAGGTCGGGGGGAGGTTTGGAGAAGCTTTCTTT. Translation: CASSQVGGRFGEAFF. This rearrangement joins TRBV4-2 to TRBJ1-1; TRBD1 is a possible D gene (5 bases). The V end lost 3 bases, the J end lost 8 bases, and 19 bases lay between the germline ends. Germline V gene data show CDR1 as LGHNA and CDR2 as YNFKEQ. The CDR3 covers 15 residues.

CDR3 loop: CASSYGTFNEQFF. For the CDR3, the DNA is TGTGCCAGCAGTTACGGGACATTCAATGAGCAGTTCTTC. V is TRBV6-5 and J is TRBJ2-1; D may be TRBD1 (6 bases). V was pared by 2 bases and J by 6 bases, with 8 bases between. Looked up from germline, CDR1 is MNHEY and CDR2 is SVGAGI. The CDR3 has 13 residues.